One and the same sample provided the 18 T cell receptor beta chains below, sequenced in a study of cytomegalovirus exposure and HLA in healthy donors. Use of 60 Vbeta and 13 Jbeta primers characterized the PCR. Repertoires were generated with immunoSEQ multiplex PCR, while TCRdb's copy carries only in-frame clones and drops some. The profile covers some 120,000 clones, with 75% to 90% appearing a single time and roughly 3% taken by the ten largest. The sequencing sample was made of PBMCs. These receptors all stem from a male donor in good health and CMV-seronegative.

The chain recombines TRBV6-1 with TRBJ2-6; 9 nucleotides align to TRBD2. The CDR3 has 18 residues. CDR1 and CDR2 (germline): MNHNS, SASEGT. V lost 4 bases, J lost 0 bases, and 7 bases stayed unmatched. The CDR3 DNA is TGTGCCAGCAGTGGACGACTAGCGGAGATCTCTGGGGCCAACGTCCTGACTTTC. Its translation is CASSGRLAEISGANVLTF.

This clone was seen just once. The chain recombines TRBV2 with TRBJ1-3; tentatively, D is TRBD1 (6 bases). CDR1 and CDR2 (germline): SNHLY, FYNNEI. The CDR3 sequence is 14 residues long. Trimming pared 5 bases from V and 4 bases from J, leaving 12 bases between. CDR3 loop: CASSPGAGGNTIYF. DNA of the CDR3: TGTGCCAGCAGTCCAGGGGCTGGCGGAAACACCATATATTTT. The variable domain in full, completed from reference TRBV2 and TRBJ1-3, reads EPEVTQTPSHQVTQMGQEVILRCVPISNHLYFYWYRQILGQKVEFLVSFYNNEISEKSEIFDDQFSVERPDGSNFTLKIRSTKLEDSAMYFCASSPGAGGNTIYFGEGSWLTVV.

The rearrangement joins TRBV7-9 to TRBJ2-7; no clear D. CDR1 SEHNR and CDR2 FQNEAQ come from the germline V gene (reference sequence). The CDR3 consists of 13 residues. V was shortened by 0 bases and J by 8 bases, with 11 bases between the two germline ends. DNA of the CDR3: TGTGCCAGCAGCTTAGCGATCAGGTCACAGCAGTACTTC. It codes for CASSLAIRSQQYF.

The genes are TRBV23-1 and TRBJ2-7; 7 positions agree with TRBD1. TRBV23-1 is recorded as an ORF, its role being uncertain. This CDR3 spans 15 amino acids. V was pared by 4 bases and J by 0 bases, with 6 bases of the junction left unmatched. This CDR3 is CASSRPTGPSYEQYF. Written as DNA, the CDR3 is TGCGCCAGCAGTCGACCGACAGGGCCCTCCTACGAGCAGTACTTC.

This sequence joins TRBV25-1 and TRBJ2-2, with a weak D call TRBD1 (6 bases). Trimming left V 7 bases short and J 5 bases short, with 11 bases between. Germline CDR1 MGHDK, CDR2 SYGVNS. The CDR3 extends over 13 amino acids. The chain's CDR3 is CASTGTRTGELFF. The CDR3 nucleotides read TGTGCCAGCACGGGGACACGGACCGGGGAGCTGTTTTTT.

On this clone itself: Relative to the germline gene, one junction end is altered; a read error may explain this. J is TRBJ1-2 and V is TRBV7-9, with D perhaps matching TRBD1 (5 bases). Germline-derived CDR1 and CDR2 are SEHNR and FQNEAQ (reference sequence). The CDR3 has 14 residues. The CDR3 nucleotides read TGTTCCAGCAGCTTAACAGGATTAGACTATGGCTACACCTTC. Its translation is CSSSLTGLDYGYTF.

V gene TRBV7-2 combines with J gene TRBJ2-2; perhaps TRBD1 as D (6 bases). CDR3 length equals 15 residues. Trimming took 3 bases from V and 2 from J, leaving 10 bases between them. The germline V gene encodes CDR1 SGHTA and CDR2 FQGNSA. CDR3 DNA sequence: TGTGCCAGCAGCTTTAGGACAGTAAACACCGGGGAGCTGTTTTTT. It is translated as CASSFRTVNTGELFF. Drawing the rest from reference TRBV7-2 and TRBJ2-2, the complete variable domain is GAGVSQSPSNKVTEKGKDVELRCDPISGHTALYWYRQSLGQGLEFLIYFQGNSAPDKSGLPSDRFSAERTGGSVSTLTIQRTQQEDSAVYLCASSFRTVNTGELFFGEGSRLTVL.

V is TRBV29-1 and J is TRBJ1-1, with D unresolved. The CDR3 contains 12 residues. Between the trimmed V and J ends, which lost 4 bases and 1 base, there was a span of 7 bases. CDR1 is SQVTM and CDR2 is ANQGSEA in the germline V gene. The CDR3 nucleotides are TGCAGCGTTGTTGCAGGGAACACTGAAGCTTTCTTT. This sequence encodes CSVVAGNTEAFF. The full variable domain, with the rest looked up from reference TRBV29-1 and TRBJ1-1, is SAVISQKPSRDICQRGTSLTIQCQVDSQVTMMFWYRQQPGQSLTLIATANQGSEATYESGFVIDKFPISRPNLTFSTLTVSNMSPEDSSIYLCSVVAGNTEAFFGQGTRLTVV.

The CDR3 reads CASGLGAGGSGLVAEAFF. DNA for the CDR3: TGTGCTAGTGGTTTGGGGGCAGGGGGCTCGGGTCTAGTCGCTGAAGCTTTCTTT. J is TRBJ1-1 and V is TRBV12-5, with 8 positions matching TRBD1. With V trimmed by 1 base and J by 6 bases, 16 bases remained unmatched. The CDR3 runs to 18 residues. Per the germline V gene, CDR1 is LGHNT and CDR2 is FRNRAP.

This clone was seen only a few times. The rearrangement links TRBV20-1 to TRBJ2-3; D unclear. From germline, CDR1 is DFQATT and CDR2 SNEGSKA (reference sequence). Trimming took 3 bases from V and 3 from J, leaving 4 bases between them. This CDR3 spans 11 amino acids. The CDR3 spells CSASPTDTQYF. CDR3 nucleotide sequence: TGCAGTGCTAGCCCTACAGATACGCAGTATTTT.

The chain is built from TRBV12-5 and TRBJ2-7, with D possibly matching TRBD2 (5 bases). Trimming stripped 6 bases from V and 3 bases from J, with 15 bases between. Germline CDR1 reads LGHNT; CDR2 reads FRNRAP. This CDR3 spans 14 amino acids. The CDR3, as DNA: TGTGCTAGTGGACCGGAGAGCGGAATCTACGAGCAGTACTTC. The encoded protein is CASGPESGIYEQYF.

The genes are TRBV7-6 and TRBJ2-2; tentatively, D is TRBD2 (6 bases). CDR3 length equals 16 residues. Trimming took off 2 bases at V and 2 bases at J, with 12 bases between the two ends. Germline CDR1 and CDR2: SGHVS and FNYEAQ. CDR3 sequence reads: CASSLSLGLNTGELFF. In nucleotides, the CDR3 is TGTGCCAGCAGCTTAAGCCTGGGACTTAACACCGGGGAGCTGTTTTTT.

The chain links TRBV6-6 to TRBJ1-2, with D maybe TRBD1 (5 bases). Germline assignment: CDR1 MNHNY and CDR2 SVGAGI (reference sequence). The CDR3 covers 13 residues. V was shortened by 6 bases and J by 7 bases, with 15 bases between the two germline ends. The CDR3 bases are TGTGCCAGCAGCGAGACAGTAGGGTCTGGCTACACCTTC. As protein: CASSETVGSGYTF.

The chain has TRBV30 and TRBJ2-7; D gene ambiguous. V shed 0 bases and J shed 3 bases, with 12 bases lying between them. This CDR3 has 14 amino acids. The germline V gene has CDR1 GTSNPN and CDR2 SVGIG (reference sequence). The CDR3, as DNA: TGTGCCTGGAGTGTAGCCACATCGGGCTACGAGCAGTACTTC. As protein: CAWSVATSGYEQYF.

The chain has TRBV27 and TRBJ2-3; TRBD1 matches 7 bases. Per the germline V gene, CDR1 is MNHEY and CDR2 is SMNVEV (reference sequence). The CDR3 spans 15 residues. The V gene end was trimmed by 2 bases and the J gene end by 2 bases; junction bases not matched to a gene: 4. The CDR3 protein is CASSLKGQYTDTQYF. For the CDR3, the DNA is TGTGCCAGCAGTTTAAAGGGACAGTACACAGATACGCAGTATTTT.

This clone showed up just once. This chain connects TRBV12-2 to TRBJ2-3; the tabulated D call, TRBD2, remains unverified against the DNA. TRBV12-2 is annotated as a pseudogene. The CDR3 is made up of 17 amino acids. CDR3 in DNA: TGTGCAAGTCGCCGCCGGACTAGCGGGAGGGCCACAGATACGCAGTATTTT. This codes for CASRRRTSGRATDTQYF.

The rearrangement uses TRBV29-1 and TRBJ2-1; possibly TRBD2 for D (5 bases). This CDR3 has 13 residues. Trimming took 5 bases from V and 6 from J, leaving 14 bases between them. Germline CDR1 SQVTM, CDR2 ANQGSEA. The chain's CDR3 is CSVRIGKRNEQFF. CDR3 nucleotides: TGCAGCGTTCGAATCGGGAAACGCAATGAGCAGTTCTTC.

The V and J genes are TRBV19 and TRBJ1-5; D is undetermined. V was pared by 4 bases and J by 3 bases, with 13 bases between. This CDR3 has 15 amino acids. Germline V CDR1 and CDR2: LNHDA, SQIVND (reference sequence). The CDR3 DNA is TGTGCCAGTAGTAGACAACTGGGCCCCAATCAGCCCCAGCATTTT. Its translation is CASSRQLGPNQPQHF.